The 12 T cell receptor beta chains below come from one sample, sequenced in a study of neoadjuvant nivolumab and ipilimumab in lung cancer. Clones were read by immunoSEQ multiplex PCR, and TCRdb kept only the in-frame ones, dropping some. Seen here are 3,500 to 4,500 clones, roughly 90% observed once, and the top ten hold roughly 4.6%. This sample comprised adjacent normal lung tissue, obtained after neoadjuvant nivolumab, alone or with ipilimumab, at or shortly before surgery. The receptors shown here come from an adult with non-small cell lung cancer.

This clone was seen just once. The chain has TRBV18 and TRBJ1-1; 8 nucleotides match TRBD1. Germline V gene sequence: CDR1 KGHSH, CDR2 LQKENI. There are 14 residues in the CDR3. The ends lost 6 bases at V and 5 bases at J; junction bases unmatched: 8. The CDR3 DNA follows: TGTGCCAGCTCCCCCGGACAGGGAAAGACTGAAGCTTTCTTT. Translated, it gives CASSPGQGKTEAFF.

J is TRBJ2-6 and V is TRBV27, with 7 bases matching TRBD1. The CDR3 is 17 residues long. V gave up 3 bases and J gave up 0 bases; unmatched junction bases: 5. The germline V gene has CDR1 MNHEY and CDR2 SMNVEV (reference sequence). This CDR3 reads CASSFTGVFSGANVLTF. CDR3 coding DNA: TGTGCCAGCAGTTTTACAGGGGTATTCTCTGGGGCCAACGTCCTGACTTTC.

The sample holds one count of this clone. The rearrangement uses TRBV6-1 and TRBJ2-2; 12 positions match TRBD2. With V trimmed by 10 bases and J by 6 bases, 9 bases remained unmatched. Germline V gene lookup returns CDR1 MNHNS and CDR2 SASEGT. This CDR3 region has 15 residues. The CDR3 sequence is CAIPGLAGGSGELFF. The CDR3 nucleotides are TGTGCCATTCCGGGACTAGCGGGTGGATCCGGGGAGCTGTTTTTT.

This clone is deemed large (0.1 to 1%). This chain links TRBV7-8 with TRBJ1-5; D possibly corresponds to TRBD1 (5 bases). Germline CDR1 reads SGHVS; CDR2 reads FQNEAQ. Trimming took off 1 base at V and 8 bases at J, with 15 bases between the two ends. This CDR3 is 15 amino acids long. The DNA for the CDR3 is TGTGCCAGCAGCTTAGTCCCCGGGGCGATGGAGCCCCAGCATTTT. It specifies CASSLVPGAMEPQHF.

The chain recombines TRBV25-1 with TRBJ2-1, with 11 bases fitting TRBD1. Trimming took 6 bases from V and 0 from J; bases not matched to a gene: 4. This CDR3 region has 16 residues. In germline, CDR1 is MGHDK, CDR2 SYGVNS. CDR3 bases: TGTGCCAGCAGGGGGGACAGGGGGACCTCCTACAATGAGCAGTTCTTC. Protein sequence: CASRGDRGTSYNEQFF.

The V gene is TRBV6-6, the J gene TRBJ2-5; D is undetermined. This CDR3 is 12 amino acids long. The germline V gene has CDR1 MNHNY and CDR2 SVGAGI (reference sequence). The germline V and J ends were trimmed by 2 bases and 5 bases, with 6 bases remaining between them. CDR3 region: CASSYNAETQYF. The CDR3 nucleotides read TGTGCCAGCAGTTACAATGCGGAGACCCAGTACTTC.

CDR3 nucleotide sequence: TGTGCCAGTAGTCCGCCCCCGGGGAGGGGCAATCAGCCCCAGCATTTT. It specifies CASSPPPGRGNQPQHF. J is TRBJ1-5 and V is TRBV19; D ambiguous. Trimming removed 5 bases at V and 2 bases at J, with 16 bases between. CDR1 LNHDA and CDR2 SQIVND come from the germline V gene (reference sequence). The CDR3 extends over 16 amino acids.

The V gene is TRBV5-1, the J gene TRBJ1-1, with D unresolved. Germline CDR1 SGHRS, CDR2 YFSETQ. The V end lost 2 bases, the J end lost 0 bases, and 5 bases lay between the germline ends. This CDR3 comprises 13 residues. In DNA form, the CDR3 reads TGCGCCAGCAGCTTAGAGATGAACACTGAAGCTTTCTTT. Protein: CASSLEMNTEAFF. The complete variable domain, with remaining parts taken from reference TRBV5-1 and TRBJ1-1, reads KAGVTQTPRYLIKTRGQQVTLSCSPISGHRSVSWYQQTPGQGLQFLFEYFSETQRNKGNFPGRFSGRQFSNSRSEMNVSTLELGDSALYLCASSLEMNTEAFFGQGTRLTVV.

The chain recombines TRBV21-1 with TRBJ2-7. TRBV21-1 is classified as a pseudogene. This CDR3 region has 14 residues. CDR3 amino acids: CASRTGLHSYEQYF. The CDR3, as DNA: TGTGCCAGCAGGACCGGTCTCCACTCCTACGAGCAGTACTTC.

The count of this clone is one. The chain couples TRBV6-5 to TRBJ1-2; no firm D call. Per germline, CDR1 MNHEY and CDR2 SVGAGI. V gave up 2 bases and J gave up 0 bases, with 7 bases separating them. The CDR3 has 14 amino acids. The CDR3 DNA follows: TGTGCCAGCAGTTACGCGGTCGCTAACTATGGCTACACCTTC. As protein: CASSYAVANYGYTF.

V gene TRBV2 combines with J gene TRBJ1-1; the match to TRBD1 covers 7 bases. Trimming took 6 bases from V and 5 from J; bases not matched to a gene: 6. Looked up from germline, CDR1 is SNHLY and CDR2 is FYNNEI. CDR3 length: 13 amino acids. This CDR3 reads CASRGQIQTEAFF. The CDR3 DNA sequence: TGTGCCAGCAGGGGACAGATACAGACTGAAGCTTTCTTT.

This clone was detected only once. The chain carries TRBV6-5 and TRBJ2-7, with D possibly TRBD2 on 6 matching bases. The CDR3 is 15 residues long. In germline, CDR1 is MNHEY, CDR2 SVGAGI. Trimming removed 6 bases from V and 3 bases from J, with 18 bases in between. The CDR3 spells CASSSIGTGLYEQYF. CDR3 nucleotide sequence: TGTGCCAGCAGCTCCATCGGGACTGGACTCTACGAGCAGTACTTC.